This T cell receptor beta chain was documented in a study of T cells in Graves' hyperthyroidism and ophthalmopathy. Newly diagnosed patients aged 18 to 65 had hyperthyroidism of under 2 months' duration. This clonotype has a count of ten or more. Trimming stripped 0 bases from V and 1 base from J, with 11 bases between. Germline V gene sequence: CDR1 SGDLS, CDR2 YYNGEE. This CDR3 comprises 16 residues. RNA transcripts gave rise to amplified TCR beta CDR3 regions. First-round RT-PCR targeting the TCR CDR3 was performed with the HTBI primer set. MiXCR, applied by TCRdb to the multiplex PCR reads, yields one record per CDR3 protein. Among roughly 420,000 distinct CDR3 sequences listed, about 13% were seen once.

This sequence originates from a woman aged 18-30 years with Graves' hyperthyroidism. The V and J genes are TRBV9 and TRBJ2-1; D could derive from TRBD1 or TRBD2 (5 bases each). The sample consisted of blood. CDR3 protein: CASSVDGRESYNEQFF. The CDR3 DNA follows: TGTGCCAGCAGCGTAGATGGCAGGGAGTCCTACAATGAGCAGTTCTTC.